Each of the 17 T cell receptor beta chains below was sequenced from the same sample in a study of T cells after posttransplantation cyclophosphamide. Clones were sequenced by immunoSEQ multiplex PCR, and TCRdb holds only the in-frame ones, with some missing. The profile shows 8,000 or so clones, roughly 88% of them singletons. Busulfan-fludarabine conditioning, marrow transplant, and cyclophosphamide on days +3 and +4 were administered. Sequenced here: CD4+ T cells sorted from blood, sampled approximately 190 weeks after allogeneic stem cell transplant with posttransplant cyclophosphamide. These receptors were taken from a female patient between 50 and 59 years old who received an allogeneic stem cell transplant from a related donor, was CMV-positive, and had no GVHD. The graft donor may be the source of some T cells.

The rearrangement joins TRBV18 to TRBJ2-3; 7 bases match TRBD1. The V and J ends lost 4 bases and 4 bases, in that order; junction bases with no gene match: 5. The CDR3 is 14 amino acids. Germline V lookup: CDR1 KGHSH, CDR2 LQKENI. CDR3 coding DNA: TGTGCCAGCTCACTTAACAGGGGCGCAGATACGCAGTATTTT. This gives the protein CASSLNRGADTQYF.

V is TRBV2 and J is TRBJ1-5, with 7 positions matching TRBD1. V trimming: 8 bases; J trimming: 7 bases; junction bases outside the gene matches: 14. CDR1 SNHLY and CDR2 FYNNEI come from the germline V gene. The CDR3 is 15 residues long. The CDR3 coding sequence is TGTGCCAGCTCTTTTGACAGGGCGTCGGGCCAGCCCCAGCATTTT. This translates into CASSFDRASGQPQHF.

This rearrangement joins TRBV11-2 to TRBJ2-1; 12 nucleotides line up with TRBD2. The CDR3 consists of 16 residues. With V trimmed by 5 bases and J by 2 bases, 4 bases remained unmatched. From germline, CDR1 is SGHAT and CDR2 FQNNGV. DNA for the CDR3: TGTGCCAGCAGCCGAGGGACTAGCGGGCCCTACAATGAGCAGTTCTTC. This gives the protein CASSRGTSGPYNEQFF.

The rearrangement links TRBV27 to TRBJ2-3; a possible D gene is TRBD2 (7 bases). Per germline, CDR1 MNHEY and CDR2 SMNVEV (reference sequence). This CDR3 spans 15 amino acids. V lost 9 bases, J lost 1 base, and 17 bases lay in between. Here the CDR3 reads CASLSGGIGTDTQYF. CDR3 nucleotides: TGTGCCAGTCTCTCGGGGGGCATAGGCACAGATACGCAGTATTTT.

V usage is TRBV5-1 and J usage is TRBJ1-1; D might be TRBD1 (5 bases). The CDR3 has 15 amino acids. CDR1 is SGHRS and CDR2 is YFSETQ in the germline V gene. With 2 bases removed from V and 4 bases from J, the gap between germline ends came to 15 bases. The CDR3 sequence: CASSFFGAGGTEAFF. The CDR3 DNA reads as TGCGCCAGCAGCTTCTTCGGGGCGGGGGGCACTGAAGCTTTCTTT.

This chain links TRBV7-2 with TRBJ2-3; D gene ambiguous. V lost 6 bases and J 6 bases, leaving 13 bases between the germline ends. Germline V gene data show CDR1 as SGHTA and CDR2 as FQGNSA. The CDR3 sequence is 13 residues long. CDR3 DNA sequence: TGTGCCAGCAGTTTTACCCCTCGGGATACGCAGTATTTT. Translating it yields CASSFTPRDTQYF.

This clone was seen a few times. V is TRBV7-9 and J is TRBJ2-6, with D possibly TRBD1 on 5 matching bases. Trimming stripped 5 bases from V and 0 bases from J, with 14 bases between. The CDR3 contains 17 residues. The germline CDR1 and CDR2 sequences are SEHNR and FQNEAQ (reference sequence). The CDR3 region has the DNA TGTGCCAGCAGCGTTTTAACAGGTTACTCTGGGGCCAACGTCCTGACTTTC. It specifies CASSVLTGYSGANVLTF.

This clone has a handful of counts. The chain links TRBV2 to TRBJ2-2; a possible D gene is TRBD1 (5 bases). This CDR3 has 12 amino acids. Looked up from germline, CDR1 is SNHLY and CDR2 is FYNNEI. Trimming removed 7 bases at V and 6 bases at J, with 9 bases between. The CDR3 bases are TGTGCCAGCAACAGGAGACCCGGGGAGCTGTTTTTT. As protein: CASNRRPGELFF.

The chain employs TRBV10-1 and TRBJ1-5; a weak D match, TRBD1 (5 bases). This CDR3 contains 14 residues. Germline values: CDR1 WNHNN, CDR2 SYGVQD (reference sequence). V lost 7 bases, J lost 4 bases, and 14 bases lay in between. CDR3 nucleotides: TGCGCCAGCATTTATACAGGACCTAATCAGCCCCAGCATTTT. It yields the protein CASIYTGPNQPQHF.

This sequence joins TRBV29-1 and TRBJ1-1; the D is unclear. With 5 bases removed from V and 4 bases from J, the gap between germline ends came to 11 bases. This CDR3 contains 12 residues. Germline CDR1 is SQVTM and CDR2 is ANQGSEA. The CDR3 sequence is CSVTPGVTEAFF. CDR3 DNA sequence: TGCAGCGTTACGCCCGGAGTCACTGAAGCTTTCTTT.

The J gene is TRBJ2-7, the V gene TRBV9; 11 nucleotides agree with TRBD1. CDR1 SGDLS and CDR2 YYNGEE come from the germline V gene. The CDR3 length is 14 residues. Trimming took 3 bases from V and 5 from J; bases not matched to a gene: 4. The CDR3 is CASSGGQGGHEQYF. The DNA for the CDR3 is TGTGCCAGCAGCGGGGGACAGGGGGGCCACGAGCAGTACTTC.

The chain's CDR3 is CASSIQSYRQGVGTDTQYF. CDR3 in DNA: TGCGCCAGCAGCATTCAATCTTACCGACAGGGGGTAGGAACAGATACGCAGTATTTT. The chain employs TRBV5-1 and TRBJ2-3; 9 nucleotides line up with TRBD1. V shed 4 bases, J shed 3 bases, and the junction held 18 bases outside the gene matches. The CDR3 runs 19 residues. Looked up from germline, CDR1 is SGHRS and CDR2 is YFSETQ.

This rearrangement joins TRBV6-1 to TRBJ2-7, with 9 positions matching TRBD1. The V gene end was trimmed by 8 bases and the J gene end by 0 bases; junction bases not matched to a gene: 8. Looked up from germline, CDR1 is MNHNS and CDR2 is SASEGT. The CDR3 is made up of 15 amino acids. CDR3 DNA: TGTGCCAGCCGGAGGGAGGACAGGGGCTCCTACGAGCAGTACTTC. Translated: CASRREDRGSYEQYF.

This clone has just a few counts. The J gene is TRBJ1-1, the V gene TRBV19; tentative D call: TRBD1 (5 bases). V lost 2 bases and J lost 1, with 11 bases in between. Germline CDR1 is LNHDA and CDR2 is SQIVND (reference sequence). The CDR3 loop spans 15 amino acids. The CDR3 region has the DNA TGTGCCAGTAGTATAACGGGCAGGGAGAACACTGAAGCTTTCTTT. Translating it yields CASSITGRENTEAFF.

V and J are TRBV28 and TRBJ1-5; 11 bases are shared with TRBD1. V shed 6 bases and J 6 bases; nucleotides not matched to a gene: 4. The CDR3 covers 14 residues. Germline CDR1 reads MDHEN; CDR2 reads SYDVKM. The CDR3 region has the DNA TGTGCCAGCAGCCCTGGGACAGGGGGTCAGCCCCAGCATTTT. Protein product: CASSPGTGGQPQHF.

Here the CDR3 reads CSATRTEQYF. Here the CDR3 DNA reads TGCAGTGCTACCCGGACTGAGCAGTACTTC. The chain is built from TRBV20-1 and TRBJ2-7; D perhaps matches TRBD2 (5 bases). V shed 4 bases and J shed 7 bases, with 8 bases lying between them. Germline CDR1 DFQATT, CDR2 SNEGSKA (reference sequence). The CDR3 totals 10 residues.

This sequence joins TRBV28 and TRBJ2-5; D unclear. This CDR3 has 12 residues. Germline V gives CDR1 MDHEN, CDR2 SYDVKM. V lost 4 bases and J 2 bases, leaving 5 bases between the germline ends. The CDR3 nucleotides read TGTGCCAGCAGTTCAGATCAAGAGACCCAGTACTTC. This codes for CASSSDQETQYF.